This T cell receptor (beta chain) is from a study of T-cell reconstitution after alpha-beta-depleted transplantation in children. As it was prepared, the TCRbeta library received unique molecular identifiers. TCRdb passed the PCR reads through MiXCR, listing each CDR3 protein once. Of 200,000 to 300,000 distinct CDR3 sequences in the sample, roughly 25% were seen once. V gave up 4 bases and J gave up 4 bases; unmatched junction bases: 5. The germline gives CDR1 SQVTM, CDR2 ANQGSEA. The CDR3 is made up of 13 amino acids. This TCR came from a girl aged 2 to 10 with Fanconi anemia, due to receive a stem cell transplant. Source: PBMCs, taken before TCRalphabeta/CD19-depleted stem cell transplant. V and J are TRBV29-1 and TRBJ1-2; the match to TRBD1 covers 8 bases. This CDR3 is CSVARQGTYGYTF. For the CDR3, the DNA is TGCAGCGTTGCCCGACAGGGGACCTATGGCTACACCTTC.